Listed below are T cell receptor beta chains from one sample, sequenced in a study of T cell responses to AZD1222 COVID-19 vaccine. Measured with immunoSEQ multiplex PCR; TCRdb has only the in-frame clones, and not every one. This table has about 180,000 clones, around 90% appearing once. The sample here was peripheral blood, taken on day 0 of AZD1222 vaccination. These receptors came from an adult in good health. The CDR3 runs from the conserved cysteine through the conserved F or W. A D gene is named only where the DNA matches it firmly. Part of the rows lack a size; the others show once, few, many or a class for expanded clones.

>NA|TRBV6-4|TRBJ2-1|NA|15
CASSASSVPYNEQFF
TGTGCCAGCAGTGCCTCTAGCGTCCCTTACAATGAGCAGTTCTTC
>NA|TRBV2|TRBJ1-2|NA|12
CASKIGTYGYTF
TGTGCCAGCAAGATTGGGACCTATGGCTACACCTTC
>NA|TRBV24-1|TRBJ2-5|NA|15
CATSDFGQGGETQYF
TGTGCCACCAGTGATTTTGGCCAGGGGGGAGAGACCCAGTACTTC
>NA|TRBV2|TRBJ1-4|NA|13
CASTAGRMEKLFF
TGTGCCAGCACGGCAGGGCGGATGGAAAAACTGTTTTTT
>TRBD2|TRBV5-1|TRBJ2-5|NA|18
CASSFGTSGTPTRETQYF
TGCGCCAGCAGCTTTGGGACTAGCGGGACCCCAACCCGAGAGACCCAGTACTTC
>NA|TRBV29-1|TRBJ1-1|NA|15
CSVAMGGARSTEAFF
TGCAGCGTTGCCATGGGGGGGGCGCGGAGCACTGAAGCTTTCTTT
>TRBD2|TRBV18|TRBJ2-1|NA|13
CASSPGLADEQFF
TGTGCCAGCTCACCAGGACTAGCCGATGAGCAGTTCTTC
>NA|TRBV3-1/TRBV3-2|TRBJ1-1|NA|13
CASTHLGYTEAFF
TGTGCCAGCACCCACCTCGGGTACACTGAAGCTTTCTTT
>NA|TRBV5-1|TRBJ2-1|NA|14
CASSRLSGYNEQFF
TGCGCCAGCAGCCGCCTAAGCGGTTACAATGAGCAGTTCTTC
>TRBD1|TRBV7-9|TRBJ1-4|NA|15
CASSLTGRTREKLFF
TGTGCCAGCAGCCTGACAGGGAGGACTAGAGAAAAACTGTTTTTT
>NA|TRBV9|TRBJ2-7|NA|16
CASSEGGRAGAYEQYF
TGTGCCAGCAGCGAGGGGGGTAGGGCCGGAGCCTACGAGCAGTACTTC
>NA|TRBV9|TRBJ1-1|NA|12
CASSASSTEAFF
TGTGCCAGCAGCGCGAGTAGCACTGAAGCTTTCTTT
>NA|TRBV24-1|TRBJ2-3|NA|14
CATSDFYSPDTQYF
TGTGCCACCAGTGATTTTTACTCCCCCGATACGCAGTATTTT
>NA|TRBV29-1|TRBJ1-1|NA|13
CSVVGAGNTEAFF
TGCAGCGTTGTGGGGGCAGGGAACACTGAAGCTTTCTTT
>TRBD1|TRBV3-1/TRBV3-2|TRBJ1-1|NA|15
CASSLTGGEDTEAFF
TGTGCCAGCAGCCTCACAGGGGGCGAGGACACTGAAGCTTTCTTT
>TRBD1|TRBV12-3/TRBV12-4|TRBJ1-2|NA|12
CASNENRGDNTF
TGTGCCAGCAATGAGAACAGGGGAGACAACACCTTC
>NA|TRBV30|TRBJ2-7|once|12
CAWNQGSYEQYF
TGTGCCTGGAATCAGGGTAGCTACGAGCAGTACTTC
>NA|TRBV6-1|TRBJ1-2|NA|16
CASSDAPGIGENGYTF
TGTGCCAGCAGTGACGCTCCGGGGATCGGGGAGAATGGCTACACCTTC
>NA|TRBV3-1/TRBV3-2|TRBJ2-1|NA|13
CASSQVLVGEQFF
TGTGCCAGCAGCCAAGTTTTAGTCGGTGAGCAGTTCTTC
>TRBD1|TRBV7-2|TRBJ1-4|NA|17
CASSTQVGGTGGGKLFF
TGTGCCAGCAGCACCCAGGTTGGCGGGACAGGGGGCGGTAAACTGTTTTTT
>TRBD2|TRBV15|TRBJ2-7|NA|15
CATSRAVGGPNEQYF
TGTGCCACCAGCAGAGCGGTGGGAGGGCCCAACGAGCAGTACTTC
>TRBD1|TRBV30|TRBJ2-7|once|14
CACAHRDRGYEQYF
TGTGCCTGTGCGCACCGGGACAGGGGCTACGAGCAGTACTTC
>TRBD1|TRBV5-1|TRBJ1-2|NA|16
CASRRTGTDLGYGYTF
TGCGCCAGCAGACGGACTGGGACAGACTTGGGGTATGGCTACACCTTC
>TRBD2|TRBV7-3|TRBJ2-1|NA|15
CASSLLAGSYNEQFF
TGTGCCAGCAGCTTACTAGCGGGATCCTACAATGAGCAGTTCTTC
>TRBD2|TRBV3-1/TRBV3-2|TRBJ2-7|NA|16
CASSQGIAGFAYEQYF
TGTGCCAGCAGCCAAGGCATAGCGGGGTTCGCCTACGAGCAGTACTTC
>NA|TRBV19|TRBJ1-4|NA|14
CASSQPGADEKLFF
TGTGCCAGTAGCCAACCGGGGGCGGATGAAAAACTGTTTTTT